The T cell receptor (beta chain) described here comes from a study of cytomegalovirus exposure and HLA in healthy donors. Study-level findings and limits: Apparent HLA restriction characterized most CMV-associated TCR beta chains in a later analysis. TRBV6-2, TRBV6-3 and other indistinguishable V segments were excluded. In a later analysis, specific HLA alleles were associated with some 16,000 TCR beta sequences at a 0.05 false discovery rate.

V was clipped by 4 bases and J by 8 bases; unmatched bases: 9. This CDR3 has 15 residues. CDR1 and CDR2 (germline): SGHTS, YDEGEE. Turning to this clone: No antigen is known for it.

The PCR contained 60 Vbeta and 13 Jbeta primers. Profiled with immunoSEQ multiplex PCR; TCRdb holds only in-frame clones, not every one. The sample shows about 200,000 clones, 70% to 90% of them seen only once. Source material: PBMCs. This clonotype was obtained from a woman aged 25 to 45 in good health and CMV-seronegative. The chain carries TRBV5-8 and TRBJ2-1, with 10 bases identical to TRBD2. The CDR3 reads CASSPGVAGGDEQFF. The CDR3, as DNA: TGTGCCAGCAGCCCTGGGGTAGCGGGAGGCGATGAGCAGTTCTTC.